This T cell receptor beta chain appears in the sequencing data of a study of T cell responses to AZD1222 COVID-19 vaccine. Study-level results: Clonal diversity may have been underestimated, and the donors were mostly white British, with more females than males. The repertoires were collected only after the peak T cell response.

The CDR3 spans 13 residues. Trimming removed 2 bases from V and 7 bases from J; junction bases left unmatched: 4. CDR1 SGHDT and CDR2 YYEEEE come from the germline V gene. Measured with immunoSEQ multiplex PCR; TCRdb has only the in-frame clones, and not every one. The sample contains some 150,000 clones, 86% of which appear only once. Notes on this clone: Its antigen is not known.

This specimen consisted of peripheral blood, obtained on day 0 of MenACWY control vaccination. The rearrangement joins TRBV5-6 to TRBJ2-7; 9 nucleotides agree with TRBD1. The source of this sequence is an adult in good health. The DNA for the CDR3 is TGTGCCAGCAGCTTACAGGGGGCAGAGGAGCAGTACTTC. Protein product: CASSLQGAEEQYF.